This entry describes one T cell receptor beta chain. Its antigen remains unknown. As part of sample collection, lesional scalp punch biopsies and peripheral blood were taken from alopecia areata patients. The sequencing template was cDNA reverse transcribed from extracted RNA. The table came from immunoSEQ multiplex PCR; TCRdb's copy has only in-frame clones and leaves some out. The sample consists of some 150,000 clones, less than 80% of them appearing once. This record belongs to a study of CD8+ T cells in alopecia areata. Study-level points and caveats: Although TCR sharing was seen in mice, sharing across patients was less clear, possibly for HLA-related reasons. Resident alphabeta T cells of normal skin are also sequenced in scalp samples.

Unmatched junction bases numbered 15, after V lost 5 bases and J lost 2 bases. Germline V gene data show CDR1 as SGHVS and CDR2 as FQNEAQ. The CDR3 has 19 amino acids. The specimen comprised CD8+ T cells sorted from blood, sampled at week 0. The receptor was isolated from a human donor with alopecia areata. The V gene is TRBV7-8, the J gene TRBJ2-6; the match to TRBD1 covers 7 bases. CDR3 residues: CASSVRDRDQSAGANVLTF. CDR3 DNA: TGTGCCAGCAGCGTCCGGGACAGAGATCAATCTGCTGGGGCCAACGTCCTGACTTTC.